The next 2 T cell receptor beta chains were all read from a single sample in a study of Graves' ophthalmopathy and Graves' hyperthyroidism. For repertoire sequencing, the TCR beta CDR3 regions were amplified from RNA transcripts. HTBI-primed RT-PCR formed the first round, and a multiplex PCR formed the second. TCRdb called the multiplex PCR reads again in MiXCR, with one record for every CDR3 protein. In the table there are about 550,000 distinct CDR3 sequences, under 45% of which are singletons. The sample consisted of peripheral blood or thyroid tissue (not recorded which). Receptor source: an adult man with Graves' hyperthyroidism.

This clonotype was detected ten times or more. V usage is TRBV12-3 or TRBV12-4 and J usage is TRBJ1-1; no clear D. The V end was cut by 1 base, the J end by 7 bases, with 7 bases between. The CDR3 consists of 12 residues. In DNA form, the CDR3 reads TGTGCCAGCAGTTTAGGGGAGCTTGAAGCTTTCTTT. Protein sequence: CASSLGELEAFF.

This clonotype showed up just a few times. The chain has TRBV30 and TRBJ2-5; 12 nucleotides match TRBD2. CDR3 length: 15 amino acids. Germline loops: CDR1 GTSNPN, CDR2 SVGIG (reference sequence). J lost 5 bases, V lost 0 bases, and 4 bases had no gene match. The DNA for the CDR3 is TGTGCCTGGAGTGTAGGAACTAGCGGGAGGGAGACCCAGTACTTC. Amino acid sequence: CAWSVGTSGRETQYF.